The 30 T cell receptor beta chains presented below share a single source sample, sequenced in a study of blood T cells in healthy people across ages. The second PCR ran roughly 6 to 12 cycles with a sample-barcoded 5' primer and J-beta primers. TCRdb processed the 5' RACE reads anew with MiXCR; each CDR3 protein has one entry. The sample comprises 540,000 or so distinct CDR3 sequences, 20% to 30% of which are singletons, and 8.7% rests with the top ten. These records were also assigned to another study, of T cells of mothers and their children.

Sequenced sample: blood. These receptors all stem from a boy between 10 and 17 years old in good health.

The sample holds many counts of this clonotype. J is TRBJ2-5 and V is TRBV29-1; TRBD2 agrees at 9 bases. CDR3 size: 14 residues. The germline CDR1 and CDR2 sequences are SQVTM and ANQGSEA. With V trimmed by 8 bases and J by 5 bases, 12 bases remained unmatched. This CDR3 reads CSLQAAGGLETQYF. CDR3 sequence (DNA): TGCAGCCTTCAGGCAGCGGGAGGACTGGAGACCCAGTACTTC.

There are a few counts of this clonotype. The chain links TRBV12-3 or TRBV12-4 to TRBJ2-7; D may correspond to TRBD1 or TRBD2 (6 bases each). The CDR3 spans 14 residues. V was cut by 1 base and J by 4 bases, with 11 bases left in between. Here the CDR3 reads CASSLGGAGYEQYF. The CDR3 DNA is TGTGCCAGCAGTTTAGGGGGGGCAGGATACGAGCAGTACTTC.

The chain employs TRBV28 and TRBJ1-1; D may be TRBD1 (5 bases). The ends were cut back, 8 bases at V and 0 bases at J, with 16 bases in the middle. The CDR3 is 15 amino acids. Germline-derived CDR1 and CDR2 are MDHEN and SYDVKM. The CDR3, as DNA: TGTGCCAGCCGATCCCCCGGGACCATGAACACTGAAGCTTTCTTT. Its translation is CASRSPGTMNTEAFF.

The chain uses TRBV14 and TRBJ2-5, with D perhaps TRBD2 (8 bases). The CDR3 extends over 22 amino acids. CDR1 and CDR2 from the germline V gene are SGHDN and FVKESK. V lost 0 bases and J 0 bases, leaving 29 bases between the germline ends. CDR3 loop: CASSQDDRALVGLAGHQETQYF. The DNA of the CDR3 is TGTGCCAGCAGCCAAGATGACAGGGCCCTTGTCGGCTTAGCGGGACACCAAGAGACCCAGTACTTC.

As regards this clonotype: Germline and junction disagree at one end, which may indicate a read error. The chain links TRBV6-2 or TRBV6-3 to TRBJ2-1; D perhaps matches TRBD2 (6 bases). CDR3 length: 17 residues. The V gene's germline CDR1 is MNHEY and CDR2 SVGEGT. CDR3 sequence (DNA): TGTGCCAGGAGCTTCGGCGGGATGAAACCCTACTACAACGAGCAGTTCTTC. Its protein is CARSFGGMKPYYNEQFF.

The sample holds many counts of this clonotype. This chain links TRBV28 with TRBJ1-4, with 7 nucleotides matching TRBD1. The CDR3 is 13 amino acids. Losses at the gene ends were 7 bases for V and 7 bases for J; bases not matched to a gene: 6. Germline values: CDR1 MDHEN, CDR2 SYDVKM. In DNA form, the CDR3 reads TGTGCCAGCACCCGGGACAGTCGTGAAAAACTGTTTTTT. Encoded protein: CASTRDSREKLFF.

This clonotype has a count of ten or more. This chain joins TRBV7-2 and TRBJ1-2; 9 bases are shared with TRBD1. After removal of 5 bases from V and 1 base from J, the junction contained 2 bases not matched to a gene. Germline V lookup: CDR1 SGHTA, CDR2 FQGNSA. CDR3 length: 14 amino acids. This CDR3 is CASSLGQGNYGYTF. The DNA for the CDR3 is TGTGCCAGCAGCCTGGGACAGGGTAACTATGGCTACACCTTC.

This chain connects TRBV29-1 to TRBJ2-7; 10 bases agree with TRBD1. Trimming cost V 6 bases and J 10 bases; bases outside gene matches: 9. Germline V CDR1 and CDR2: SQVTM, ANQGSEA. The length of the CDR3 is 12 residues. CDR3: CSVVNDRGLQYF. The DNA for the CDR3 is TGCAGCGTGGTAAATGACAGGGGGCTCCAGTACTTC.

The sample holds a few counts of this clonotype. The rearrangement links TRBV9 to TRBJ2-1, with 12 bases lining up with TRBD2. J gave up 4 bases and V 3 bases, and 11 bases lay outside the gene matches. CDR3 size: 18 residues. The germline gives CDR1 SGDLS, CDR2 YYNGEE. CDR3 in amino acids: CASSGRLAGAPVYNEQFF. The CDR3 nucleotides read TGTGCCAGCAGCGGCCGACTAGCGGGAGCCCCGGTATACAATGAGCAGTTCTTC.

This clonotype has a single count. The rearrangement uses TRBV3-1 and TRBJ1-2, with D perhaps TRBD1 (5 bases). Germline-derived CDR1 and CDR2 are LGHDT and YNNKEL (reference sequence). Trimming left V 3 bases short and J 7 bases short, with 6 bases between. The CDR3 totals 11 residues. The DNA of the CDR3 is TGTGCCAGCAGCCACGGGGCTGGCTACACCTTC. Its protein is CASSHGAGYTF.

The chain combines TRBV7-2 with TRBJ2-3, with 13 bases that match TRBD2. After removal of 5 bases from V and 1 base from J, the junction contained 3 bases not matched to a gene. CDR1 is SGHTA, CDR2 FQGNSA, per germline. This CDR3 comprises 16 residues. The CDR3 nucleotides are TGTGCCAGCAGCGGACTAGCGGGGGCTGGCACAGATACGCAGTATTTT. This encodes CASSGLAGAGTDTQYF.

The chain couples TRBV6-2 or TRBV6-3 to TRBJ1-2, with no clear D. Germline lookup yields CDR1 MNHEY and CDR2 SVGEGT. Trimming shortened V by 6 bases and J by 8 bases, and 16 bases separated the two germline ends. The CDR3 has 13 residues. DNA of the CDR3: TGTGCCAGCAGCCGAGCGGACGGCGACGGCTACACCTTC. Its protein product is CASSRADGDGYTF.

This sequence joins TRBV9 and TRBJ1-2; tentative D call: TRBD1 (6 bases). V was clipped by 3 bases and J by 5 bases, with 17 bases between them. Germline V gene data show CDR1 as SGDLS and CDR2 as YYNGEE. This CDR3 has 15 residues. This CDR3 reads CASSGDTTLGYGYTF. CDR3 bases: TGTGCCAGCAGCGGGGACACAACGCTCGGATATGGCTACACCTTC.

There are many counts of this clonotype. V is TRBV6-4 and J is TRBJ2-1, with D tentatively TRBD2 (5 bases). V was cut by 3 bases and J by 3 bases, with 12 bases left in between. The CDR3 has 15 amino acids. Germline CDR1 MRHNA, CDR2 SNTAGT. The CDR3 coding sequence is TGTGCCAGCAGTGAAGCCGGACTCGACTACAATGAGCAGTTCTTC. This gives the protein CASSEAGLDYNEQFF.

The gene calls are TRBV13 and TRBJ2-7; 11 positions agree with TRBD2. CDR1 PRHDT and CDR2 FYEKMQ come from the germline V gene (reference sequence). J was trimmed by 5 bases and V by 3 bases; bases with no gene match: 12. The CDR3 spans 17 residues. CDR3 sequence reads: CASSLATSGREGHEQYF. In DNA, the CDR3 is TGTGCCAGCAGCTTGGCTACTAGCGGGAGAGAAGGGCACGAGCAGTACTTC. The full variable domain, with the rest looked up from reference TRBV13 and TRBJ2-7, is AAGVIQSPRHLIKEKRETATLKCYPIPRHDTVYWYQQGPGQDPQFLISFYEKMQSDKGSIPDRFSAQQFSDYHSELNMSSLELGDSALYFCASSLATSGREGHEQYFGPGTRLTVT.

This rearrangement joins TRBV5-4 to TRBJ2-5, with D possibly matching TRBD2 (7 bases). This CDR3 comprises 14 residues. Germline lookup yields CDR1 SGHNT and CDR2 YYREEE (reference sequence). The V and J ends lost 0 bases and 4 bases respectively, with 10 bases between them. The CDR3 bases are TGTGCCAGCAGCTTGGACCGGGGGGCAGAGACCCAGTACTTC. This encodes CASSLDRGAETQYF.

This clonotype has just a few counts. The chain joins TRBV12-3 or TRBV12-4 to TRBJ2-5, with D possibly matching TRBD2 (6 bases). V was pared by 0 bases and J by 1 base, with 12 bases between. The CDR3 runs 16 residues. The CDR3 loop is CASSLALISGQETQYF. The CDR3 nucleotides are TGTGCCAGCAGTTTAGCGCTTATTAGCGGCCAAGAGACCCAGTACTTC.

This chain links TRBV28 with TRBJ2-5; D ambiguous. In germline, CDR1 is MDHEN, CDR2 SYDVKM. V was shortened by 2 bases and J by 2 bases, with 12 bases between the two germline ends. The CDR3 spans 15 residues. CDR3 region: CASSLRAGEQETQYF. CDR3 coding DNA: TGTGCCAGCAGTTTAAGGGCAGGTGAACAAGAGACCCAGTACTTC.

V gene TRBV9 combines with J gene TRBJ2-5; 9 nucleotides line up with TRBD2. The CDR3 is made up of 15 amino acids. V gave up 1 base and J gave up 1 base; unmatched junction bases: 2. Germline CDR1 reads SGDLS; CDR2 reads YYNGEE. CDR3 sequence reads: CASSVTSGPQETQYF. Here the CDR3 DNA reads TGTGCCAGCAGCGTAACTAGCGGGCCCCAAGAGACCCAGTACTTC.

The CDR3 DNA reads as TGTGCCAGCAGTTTGCCACACACTGTAAATGAGCAGTTCTTC. Translating gives CASSLPHTVNEQFF. The chain combines TRBV28 with TRBJ2-1; D unresolved. The length of the CDR3 is 14 residues. Trimming took 3 bases from V and 7 from J, leaving 13 bases between them. Per germline, CDR1 MDHEN and CDR2 SYDVKM. Complete variable domain (other parts from reference TRBV28 and TRBJ2-1): DVKVTQSSRYLVKRTGEKVFLECVQDMDHENMFWYRQDPGLGLRLIYFSYDVKMKEKGDIPEGYSVSREKKERFSLILESASTNQTSMYLCASSLPHTVNEQFFGPGTRLTVL.

V and J are TRBV13 and TRBJ2-2, with 14 bases that match TRBD2. This CDR3 has 15 residues. Germline CDR1 and CDR2: PRHDT and FYEKMQ (reference sequence). J lost 6 bases, V lost 7 bases, and 4 bases had no gene match. The CDR3: CASIAGLAGAGELFF. In DNA form, the CDR3 reads TGTGCCAGCATCGCGGGACTAGCGGGAGCCGGGGAGCTGTTTTTT.

Many counts were recorded for this clonotype. The chain is built from TRBV20-1 and TRBJ2-5; TRBD1 is a possible D gene (6 bases). This CDR3 comprises 13 residues. Trimming took off 3 bases at V and 5 bases at J, with 13 bases between the two ends. CDR1 and CDR2 (germline): DFQATT, SNEGSKA (reference sequence). The CDR3 region is CSASPTGWETQYF. CDR3 bases: TGCAGTGCTAGCCCGACAGGTTGGGAGACCCAGTACTTC.

The genes are TRBV7-9 and TRBJ2-1; 11 bases line up with TRBD2. CDR3 size: 16 residues. The J segment lost 9 bases and the V segment lost 5 bases, leaving 12 bases of the junction unmatched. In germline, CDR1 is SEHNR, CDR2 FQNEAQ (reference sequence). CDR3 in DNA: TGTGCCAGCAGCATACTCCTAGCGGGGGGCTTAGGTGAGCAGTTCTTC. This encodes CASSILLAGGLGEQFF. Variable domain in full (rest from reference TRBV7-9 and TRBJ2-1): DTGVSQNPRHKITKRGQNVTFRCDPISEHNRLYWYRQTLGQGPEFLTYFQNEAQLEKSRLLSDRFSAERPKGSFSTLEIQRTEQGDSAMYLCASSILLAGGLGEQFFGPGTRLTVL.

This clonotype has just a few counts. The CDR3 spells CASSFPGTSGRRQYF. In DNA form, the CDR3 reads TGTGCCAGCAGCTTCCCCGGGACTAGCGGGAGAAGGCAGTATTTT. The V gene is TRBV7-2, the J gene TRBJ2-3; 14 bases are shared with TRBD2. The V gene end was trimmed by 3 bases and the J gene end by 11 bases; junction bases not matched to a gene: 7. The CDR3 runs 15 residues. Per the germline V gene, CDR1 is SGHTA and CDR2 is FQGNSA. The complete variable domain, with remaining parts taken from reference TRBV7-2 and TRBJ2-3, reads GAGVSQSPSNKVTEKGKDVELRCDPISGHTALYWYRQSLGQGLEFLIYFQGNSAPDKSGLPSDRFSAERTGGSVSTLTIQRTQQEDSAVYLCASSFPGTSGRRQYFGPGTRLTVL.

The V gene is TRBV5-1, the J gene TRBJ2-3, with D unresolved. CDR3 size: 14 residues. The V and J ends lost 1 base and 2 bases respectively, with 8 bases between them. Germline values: CDR1 SGHRS, CDR2 YFSETQ. The CDR3: CASSLHLLTDTQYF. The CDR3, as DNA: TGCGCCAGCAGCTTGCATCTCCTCACAGATACGCAGTATTTT.

This chain links TRBV7-9 with TRBJ1-2; no definite D call. Trimming removed 1 base from V and 4 bases from J, with 10 bases in between. Germline-derived CDR1 and CDR2 are SEHNR and FQNEAQ (reference sequence). This CDR3 contains 14 residues. DNA of the CDR3: TGTGCCAGCAGCTTAGAAGAACCGATCTATGGCTACACCTTC. Translated, it gives CASSLEEPIYGYTF.

This clonotype was counted between two and nine times. The chain's CDR3 is CASSSGTSGGSSYNEQFF. CDR3 bases: TGTGCCAGCAGCTCCGGGACTAGCGGGGGGAGCTCCTACAATGAGCAGTTCTTC. The chain employs TRBV9 and TRBJ2-1; the match to TRBD2 covers 15 bases. The CDR3 length is 18 residues. With V trimmed by 4 bases and J by 0 bases, 5 bases remained unmatched. Germline V gives CDR1 SGDLS, CDR2 YYNGEE.

The sample holds a few counts of this clonotype. This chain connects TRBV28 to TRBJ1-2, with TRBD1 matching over 9 bases. CDR1 and CDR2 (germline): MDHEN, SYDVKM. The ends lost 3 bases at V and 3 bases at J; junction bases unmatched: 5. The length of the CDR3 is 15 residues. The DNA of the CDR3 is TGTGCCAGCAGTTTTCGGGGACAGGGACACTATGGCTACACCTTC. Residues: CASSFRGQGHYGYTF.

This clonotype was observed a few times. The gene calls are TRBV10-3 and TRBJ2-7, with D tentatively TRBD1 or TRBD2 (5 bases each). Germline CDR1 reads ENHRY; CDR2 reads SYGVKD. This CDR3 spans 14 amino acids. Trimming shortened V by 5 bases and J by 0 bases, and 11 bases separated the two germline ends. DNA of the CDR3: TGTGCCATCAGTCGGGACGTTAACTCCTACGAGCAGTACTTC. Translated: CAISRDVNSYEQYF.

The chain joins TRBV3-1 to TRBJ1-1; D not resolved. This CDR3 is built from 16 residues. The germline CDR1 and CDR2 sequences are LGHDT and YNNKEL (reference sequence). Trimming pared 3 bases from V and 3 bases from J, leaving 17 bases between. CDR3 protein: CASSHSLYTEDTEAFF. The DNA for the CDR3 is TGTGCCAGCAGCCACTCTCTATACACAGAGGACACTGAAGCTTTCTTT.